This is a list of T cell receptor beta chains from one sample in a study of shared clonotypes between healthy human individuals. The assay was immunoSEQ multiplex PCR, and TCRdb's table has in-frame clones only and misses some. The data show some 680,000 clones, roughly 73% seen once. Sequencing was performed on memory CD4+ T cells sorted from blood. These receptors all stem from a woman in her thirties in good health. Each CDR3 is given with its conserved first and last residue. D genes are given only for firm matches. The size field is filled for only some rows; it gives once, few, many or a size class.

J gene	clone size	D gene	V gene	CDR3 protein	CDR3 DNA
TRBJ2-7	-	TRBD2	TRBV27	CASSSIAGIYEQYF	TGTGCCAGCAGTTCAATAGCGGGTATCTACGAGCAGTACTTC
TRBJ2-3	-	-	TRBV19	CASSGTGTDTQYF	TGTGCCAGTAGCGGGACGGGAACAGATACGCAGTATTTT
TRBJ2-7	-	-	TRBV5-1	CASSRRGDQIPTDEQYF	TGCGCCAGCAGCCGACGGGGAGACCAGATTCCCACCGACGAGCAGTACTTC
TRBJ1-5	-	TRBD1	TRBV2	CASNYDRGNQPQHF	TGTGCCAGCAACTATGACAGGGGTAATCAGCCCCAGCATTTT
TRBJ2-7	-	TRBD1	TRBV18	CASSPRTDRLMGEQYF	TGTGCCAGCTCACCACGGACGGACAGGTTGATGGGCGAGCAGTACTTC
TRBJ2-1	-	TRBD2	TRBV28	CASSLPGLAGKGNEQFF	TGTGCCAGCAGTTTGCCCGGTCTAGCGGGAAAGGGAAATGAGCAGTTCTTC
TRBJ1-5	-	-	TRBV5-8	CASSLYTSNQPQHF	TGTGCCAGCAGCTTGTACACTAGCAATCAGCCCCAGCATTTT
TRBJ2-1	-	-	TRBV7-3	CASSWWGSGNEQFF	TGTGCCAGCAGCTGGTGGGGTAGTGGCAATGAGCAGTTCTTC
TRBJ2-7	once	TRBD2	TRBV6-5	CASSDSSGGSYEQYF	TGTGCCAGCAGCGACTCTAGCGGGGGGTCCTACGAGCAGTACTTC
TRBJ2-3	-	-	TRBV4-2	CASSQVRTDTQYF	TGTGCCAGCAGCCAAGTGCGGACAGATACGCAGTATTTT
TRBJ1-6	-	TRBD1	TRBV6-5	CASSWIRDRDNSPLHF	TGTGCCAGCAGTTGGATCCGGGACAGGGACAATTCACCCCTCCACTTT
TRBJ1-5	few	-	TRBV4-1	CASSQYDPGTQPQHF	TGCGCCAGCAGCCAATACGACCCGGGGACTCAGCCCCAGCATTTT
TRBJ2-2	-	TRBD1	TRBV28	CASSHGTGGTGELFF	TGTGCCAGCAGTCACGGGACAGGGGGAACCGGGGAGCTGTTTTTT
TRBJ2-1	many	TRBD2	TRBV30	CACLVLGTRRFDEQFF	TGTGCCTGTCTTGTACTGGGGACTAGAAGGTTCGATGAGCAGTTCTTC
TRBJ2-7	-	TRBD1	TRBV28	CASSPQGGSYEQYF	TGTGCCAGCAGTCCACAGGGGGGCTCCTACGAGCAGTACTTC